What follows is one TCR beta chain and its context. The target antigen is unknown. The record originates from a study of T cell responses to AZD1222 COVID-19 vaccine. Overall study findings and caveats: There were mostly white British donors and more females than males, and clonal diversity was possibly underestimated.

The CDR3 has 13 amino acids. The V end lost 6 bases, the J end lost 7 bases, and 13 bases lay between the germline ends. Germline CDR1 is LNHDA and CDR2 is SQIVND (reference sequence). The repertoire was sequenced with immunoSEQ multiplex PCR; TCRdb's copy has only in-frame clones and lacks some. The table records more than 85,000 clones, around 90% of them present only once. Source: peripheral blood, taken on day 0 of AZD1222 vaccination. This clonotype was sampled from an adult in good health. The J gene is TRBJ2-1, the V gene TRBV19; D perhaps matches TRBD1 (6 bases). CDR3 nucleotide sequence: TGTGCCAGTAGGAACAGGGCGAGGAATGAGCAGTTCTTC. This gives the protein CASRNRARNEQFF.